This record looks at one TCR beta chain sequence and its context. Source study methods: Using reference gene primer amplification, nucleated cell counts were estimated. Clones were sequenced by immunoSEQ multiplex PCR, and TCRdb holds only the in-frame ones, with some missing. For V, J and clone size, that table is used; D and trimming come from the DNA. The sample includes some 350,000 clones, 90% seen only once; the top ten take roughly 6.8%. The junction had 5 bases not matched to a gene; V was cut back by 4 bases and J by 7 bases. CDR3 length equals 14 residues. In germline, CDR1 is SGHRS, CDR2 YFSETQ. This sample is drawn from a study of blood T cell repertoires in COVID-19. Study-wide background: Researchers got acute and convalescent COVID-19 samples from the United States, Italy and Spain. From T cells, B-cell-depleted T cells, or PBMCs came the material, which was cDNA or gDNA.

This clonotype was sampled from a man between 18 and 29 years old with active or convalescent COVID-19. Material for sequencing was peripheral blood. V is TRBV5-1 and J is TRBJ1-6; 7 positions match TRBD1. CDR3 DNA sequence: TGCGCCAGCAGCCAAGGACAGGTCAATTCACCCCTCCACTTT. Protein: CASSQGQVNSPLHF.